This TCR beta chain came from a study of Ad26.COV2.S vaccination and SARS-CoV-2 variants. The overall study: A COV1001 Ad26.COV2.S trial-arm participant provided the sample. Once or twice, 56 days apart, Ad26.COV2.S was delivered intramuscularly. Findings and caveats of the study: Post-vaccination breadth of spike-specific CD8+ and CD4+ T cell responses was reportedly substantial.

Sample treatment: 15 to 20 received Ad26.COV2.S at low or high dose, single or two shots; 5 received placebo; per-sample allocation not given. On day 63 after the first injection, vaccine and placebo recipients gave samples. The study used a vaccine consisting of an Ad26 vector that expressed Wuhan-strain SARS-CoV-2 spike. V was pared by 5 bases and J by 5 bases, with 18 bases between. The length of the CDR3 is 15 residues. Germline V gene data show CDR1 as SGHTA and CDR2 as FQGNSA. With regard to this clone: The target antigen is unknown.

TCRdb's copy holds only in-frame clones and misses some; the assay was immunoSEQ multiplex PCR. Among over 400,000 clones, about 88% were seen once, and the ten largest hold 2.5% to 3%. The chain combines TRBV7-2 with TRBJ1-2; possible D gene TRBD1, 6 bases. The clonotype comes from a person between 18 and 65 years old who received the Ad26.COV2.S COVID-19 vaccine or a placebo. The material sequenced was peripheral blood, taken in a trial of Ad26.COV2.S vaccine versus placebo. This CDR3 reads CASSPSQGPLYGYTF. The CDR3, as DNA: TGTGCCAGCAGCCCCTCGCAGGGGCCTCTATATGGCTACACCTTC.